The T cell receptor beta chain under discussion was sequenced for a study of T cell responses to AZD1222 COVID-19 vaccine. V was clipped by 4 bases and J by 5 bases, with 12 bases between them. Germline CDR1 and CDR2: SGHRS and YFSETQ. The CDR3 is 14 residues long. Comment on this clone: Antigen unknown.

The method was immunoSEQ multiplex PCR; TCRdb's version includes in-frame clones alone and lacks a portion of them. The repertoire holds around 60,000 clones, over 85% seen once, with just under 5% in the top ten. Study-wide results and limits: Repertoire collection took place solely once the T cell response had peaked. Mostly white British, mostly female donors; authors suggested clonal diversity may be underestimated.

The sequence was collected from an adult in good health. The material was peripheral blood, obtained on day 0 of AZD1222 vaccination. The chain links TRBV5-1 to TRBJ1-4, with D perhaps matching TRBD1 (6 bases). The DNA of the CDR3 is TGCGCCAGCAGCCGAGCGACAGGCAATGAAAAACTGTTTTTT. It codes for CASSRATGNEKLFF.